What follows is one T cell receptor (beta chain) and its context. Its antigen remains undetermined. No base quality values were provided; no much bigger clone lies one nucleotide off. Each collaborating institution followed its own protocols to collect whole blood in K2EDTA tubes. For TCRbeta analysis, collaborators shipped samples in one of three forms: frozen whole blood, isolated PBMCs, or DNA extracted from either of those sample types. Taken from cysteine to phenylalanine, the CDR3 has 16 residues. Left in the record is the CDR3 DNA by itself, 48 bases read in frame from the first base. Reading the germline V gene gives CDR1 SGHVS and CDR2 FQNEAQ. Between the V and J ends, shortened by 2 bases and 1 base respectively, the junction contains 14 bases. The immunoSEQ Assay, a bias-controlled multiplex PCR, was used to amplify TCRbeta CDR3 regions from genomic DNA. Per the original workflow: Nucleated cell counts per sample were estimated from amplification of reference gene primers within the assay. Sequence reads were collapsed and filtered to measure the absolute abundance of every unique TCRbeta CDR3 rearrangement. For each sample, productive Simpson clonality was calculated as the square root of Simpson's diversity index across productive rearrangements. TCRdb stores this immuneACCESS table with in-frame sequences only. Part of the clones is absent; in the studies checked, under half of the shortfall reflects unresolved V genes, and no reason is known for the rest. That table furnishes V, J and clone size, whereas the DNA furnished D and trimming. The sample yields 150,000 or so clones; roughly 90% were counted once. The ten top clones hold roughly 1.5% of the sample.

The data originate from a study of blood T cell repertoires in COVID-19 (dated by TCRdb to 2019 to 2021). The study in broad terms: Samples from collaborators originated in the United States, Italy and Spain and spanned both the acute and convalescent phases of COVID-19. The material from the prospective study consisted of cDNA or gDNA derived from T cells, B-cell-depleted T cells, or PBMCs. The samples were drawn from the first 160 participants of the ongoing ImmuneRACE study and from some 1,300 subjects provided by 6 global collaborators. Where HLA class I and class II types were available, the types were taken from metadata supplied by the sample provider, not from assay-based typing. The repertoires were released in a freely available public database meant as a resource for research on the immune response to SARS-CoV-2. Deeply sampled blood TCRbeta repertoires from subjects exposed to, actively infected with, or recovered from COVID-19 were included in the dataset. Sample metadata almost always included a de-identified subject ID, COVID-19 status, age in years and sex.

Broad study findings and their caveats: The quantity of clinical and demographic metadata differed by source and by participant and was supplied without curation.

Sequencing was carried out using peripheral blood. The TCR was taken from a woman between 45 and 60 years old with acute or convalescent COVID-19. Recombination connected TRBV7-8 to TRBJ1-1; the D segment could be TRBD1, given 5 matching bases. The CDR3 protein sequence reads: CASSLSLSTGNTEAFF. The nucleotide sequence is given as TGTGCCAGCAGCTTAAGTCTGAGCACAGGGAACACTGAAGCTTTCTTT.